These 20 T cell receptor beta chains originate from one sample sequenced in a study of cytomegalovirus exposure and HLA in healthy donors. 13 Jbeta primers and 60 Vbeta primers were used for the PCR. The protocol was immunoSEQ multiplex PCR, while the TCRdb copy is restricted to in-frame clones and leaves out a portion. The sample carries 100,000 or so clones, around 83% recorded once. Sequencing input: PBMCs. The receptors derive from a man aged 25 to 45 in good health and CMV-seronegative.

This chain connects TRBV9 to TRBJ2-3; 11 nucleotides line up with TRBD2. This CDR3 region has 15 residues. Per germline, CDR1 SGDLS and CDR2 YYNGEE. V shed 4 bases and J 6 bases; nucleotides not matched to a gene: 7. The CDR3 DNA is TGTGCCAGCAGCCTACTAGCGGGAGTTCTCGATACGCAGTATTTT. Translated, it gives CASSLLAGVLDTQYF.

The J gene is TRBJ1-1, the V gene TRBV28, with D possibly matching TRBD1 (6 bases). Between the trimmed V and J ends, which lost 9 bases and 0 bases, there was a span of 26 bases. Germline V CDR1 and CDR2: MDHEN, SYDVKM. The CDR3 spans 18 residues. The DNA of the CDR3 is TGTGCCAGTCCCCCCGGGACACCTCTAGGTTCAATGAACACTGAAGCTTTCTTT. This translates into CASPPGTPLGSMNTEAFF. Full variable domain (outside the CDR3, taken from reference TRBV28 and TRBJ1-1): DVKVTQSSRYLVKRTGEKVFLECVQDMDHENMFWYRQDPGLGLRLIYFSYDVKMKEKGDIPEGYSVSREKKERFSLILESASTNQTSMYLCASPPGTPLGSMNTEAFFGQGTRLTVV.

This clone has a single count. The chain joins TRBV5-1 to TRBJ2-3; 10 bases are shared with TRBD1. The CDR3 runs 17 residues. The V gene's germline CDR1 is SGHRS and CDR2 YFSETQ. With V trimmed by 6 bases and J by 0 bases, 10 bases remained unmatched. CDR3 sequence: CASTGQGTRASTDTQYF. Here the CDR3 DNA reads TGCGCCAGCACGGGACAGGGGACCCGTGCTAGCACAGATACGCAGTATTTT.

The J gene is TRBJ2-2, the V gene TRBV7-6, with a tentative D call TRBD1 (5 bases). Germline V gene lookup returns CDR1 SGHVS and CDR2 FNYEAQ. V was trimmed by 6 bases and J by 1 base, leaving 9 bases between them. This CDR3 comprises 14 residues. The CDR3: CASRIQGNTGELFF. CDR3 bases: TGTGCCAGCAGGATTCAGGGGAACACCGGGGAGCTGTTTTTT.

The chain recombines TRBV6-5 with TRBJ2-3; perhaps TRBD1 as D (6 bases). The V end lost 0 bases, the J end lost 6 bases, and 13 bases lay between the germline ends. The CDR3 totals 15 residues. Per the germline V gene, CDR1 is MNHEY and CDR2 is SVGAGI. The CDR3, as DNA: TGTGCCAGCAGTTACTCGAAAGGGGGATTCGATACGCAGTATTTT. Its protein product is CASSYSKGGFDTQYF.

The J gene is TRBJ2-1, the V gene TRBV2, with 9 bases fitting TRBD2. The ends lost 1 base at V and 13 bases at J; junction bases unmatched: 5. Germline V gene sequence: CDR1 SNHLY, CDR2 FYNNEI. The CDR3 consists of 13 residues. The CDR3 sequence is CASSEEGSGGQFF. CDR3 sequence (DNA): TGTGCCAGCAGTGAAGAAGGTAGCGGGGGACAGTTCTTC.

J is TRBJ2-7 and V is TRBV4-3, with D possibly matching TRBD2 (5 bases). The V and J ends lost 3 bases and 0 bases respectively, with 15 bases between them. Germline assignment: CDR1 LGHNA and CDR2 YSLEER. The CDR3 extends over 16 amino acids. The CDR3 DNA reads TGCGCCAGCAGCCAGTTCAGCAGTGACTACTCCTACGAGCAGTACTTC. It translates to CASSQFSSDYSYEQYF.

The chain carries TRBV27 and TRBJ1-5; the D gene is possibly TRBD1 (5 bases). Germline V lookup: CDR1 MNHEY, CDR2 SMNVEV (reference sequence). V lost 2 bases and J lost 0, with 8 bases in between. This CDR3 comprises 15 residues. The CDR3 DNA is TGTGCCAGCAGTTTAACCGGGGGTAGCAATCAGCCCCAGCATTTT. This sequence encodes CASSLTGGSNQPQHF.

Only a few counts were recorded for this clone. The chain joins TRBV28 to TRBJ1-5, with a weak D call TRBD1 (5 bases). The CDR3 length is 15 residues. CDR1 MDHEN and CDR2 SYDVKM come from the germline V gene. Trimming removed 4 bases at V and 3 bases at J, with 13 bases between. CDR3 coding DNA: TGTGCCAGCAGTTCCTTCGACAGCTTCAATCAGCCCCAGCATTTT. Residues: CASSSFDSFNQPQHF.

This clone was seen only once. Germline and junction disagree at one end, which may indicate a read error. The genes are TRBV6-1 and TRBJ2-1, with 7 bases matching TRBD1. CDR3 size: 15 residues. Germline CDR1 reads MNHNS; CDR2 reads SASEGT. In nucleotides, the CDR3 is TGTGCCAGCAGTGGAGGGACAGTGGGGCACAATGAGCGGTTCTTC. Its protein product is CASSGGTVGHNERFF.

This chain uses TRBV28 with TRBJ1-5; 9 bases line up with TRBD1. The ends lost 4 bases at V and 4 bases at J; junction bases unmatched: 8. The CDR3 consists of 16 residues. Germline assignment: CDR1 MDHEN and CDR2 SYDVKM. This chain's CDR3 is CASSSVGTGFNQPQHF. The CDR3 nucleotides read TGTGCCAGCAGTTCCGTTGGGACAGGGTTTAATCAGCCCCAGCATTTT.

The rearrangement joins TRBV7-4 to TRBJ1-5; possibly TRBD1 for D (6 bases). Trimming pared 4 bases from V and 6 bases from J, leaving 22 bases between. Germline lookup yields CDR1 SGHVT and CDR2 SQSDAQ. CDR3 size: 17 residues. CDR3 bases: TGTGCCAGCAGCTGCTCCAGGGGACCGATTTCCGGTCAGCCCCAGCATTTT. This gives the protein CASSCSRGPISGQPQHF. Filled out from reference TRBV7-4 and TRBJ1-5, the complete variable domain reads GAGVSQSPRYKVAKRGRDVALRCDSISGHVTLYWYRQTLGQGSEVLTYSQSDAQRDKSGRPSGRFSAERPERSVSTLKIQRTEQGDSAVYLCASSCSRGPISGQPQHFGDGTRLSIL.

This clone was found once. This chain links TRBV28 with TRBJ1-1, with TRBD1 as a possible D gene (5 bases). This CDR3 spans 14 amino acids. V was clipped by 1 base and J by 4 bases, with 10 bases between them. Germline V gene data show CDR1 as MDHEN and CDR2 as SYDVKM. CDR3: CASSLLGGSTEAFF. CDR3 DNA sequence: TGTGCCAGCAGTTTATTGGGGGGAAGCACTGAAGCTTTCTTT.

The chain has TRBV30 and TRBJ2-2; D may be TRBD2 (5 bases). CDR3 length: 14 amino acids. Between the trimmed V and J ends, which lost 8 bases and 5 bases, there was a span of 18 bases. Germline V lookup: CDR1 GTSNPN, CDR2 SVGIG (reference sequence). CDR3 bases: TGTGCCGCTCCCCTAGAGGGCTTGACCGGGGAGCTGTTTTTT. Its translation is CAAPLEGLTGELFF.

J is TRBJ2-5 and V is TRBV7-9; D is ambiguous. CDR3 length equals 13 residues. Germline V gene data show CDR1 as SEHNR and CDR2 as FQNEAQ (reference sequence). Between the trimmed V and J ends, which lost 8 bases and 1 base, there was a span of 11 bases. Here the CDR3 DNA reads TGTGCCAGCGGTCGACGGAGCCAAGAGACCCAGTACTTC. This gives the protein CASGRRSQETQYF.

This sequence joins TRBV21-1 and TRBJ2-3; the table's TRBD2 call for D was not verified on the DNA. TRBV21-1 corresponds to a pseudogene. The CDR3 spans 15 residues. CDR3 loop: CASSILAGNVTPQYF. The CDR3 coding sequence is TGTGCCAGCAGCATTCTAGCGGGAAACGTGACGCCGCAGTATTTT.

Here the CDR3 reads CASSRTGGGPTDTQYF. CDR3 nucleotides: TGCGCCAGCAGCCGCACAGGGGGTGGTCCCACAGATACGCAGTATTTT. This rearrangement joins TRBV5-1 to TRBJ2-3, with 8 nucleotides matching TRBD1. J was trimmed by 2 bases and V by 4 bases; bases with no gene match: 9. The length of the CDR3 is 16 residues. Germline V gene lookup returns CDR1 SGHRS and CDR2 YFSETQ.

This clone was detected once. The gene calls are TRBV9 and TRBJ1-6; 10 bases are a match to TRBD1. After removal of 2 bases from V and 12 bases from J, the junction contained 2 bases not matched to a gene. CDR3 length equals 13 residues. Germline V gene lookup returns CDR1 SGDLS and CDR2 YYNGEE. CDR3 DNA: TGTGCCAGCAGCGTCGGACAGGGGGGACCCCTCCACTTT. This sequence encodes CASSVGQGGPLHF.

The chain uses TRBV18 and TRBJ1-5; 9 bases map to TRBD1. Germline trimming cut 3 bases from V and 7 bases from J; bases unmatched to any gene: 4. Germline CDR1 is KGHSH and CDR2 is LQKENI. The CDR3 runs to 14 residues. In nucleotides, the CDR3 is TGTGCCAGCTCACCCGGGACAGGGAACCAGCCCCAGCATTTT. It yields the protein CASSPGTGNQPQHF. Supplemented by reference TRBV18 and TRBJ1-5, the full variable domain reads NAGVMQNPRHLVRRRGQEARLRCSPMKGHSHVYWYRQLPEEGLKFMVYLQKENIIDESGMPKERFSAEFPKEGPSILRIQQVVRGDSAAYFCASSPGTGNQPQHFGDGTRLSIL.

The rearrangement links TRBV10-3 to TRBJ1-2; D not resolved. The V end was cut by 3 bases, the J end by 4 bases, with 9 bases between. From germline, CDR1 is ENHRY and CDR2 SYGVKD. The CDR3 is 13 residues long. The CDR3 reads CAISDGQIYGYTF. Here the CDR3 DNA reads TGTGCCATCAGTGATGGTCAGATCTATGGCTACACCTTC.